The 21 T cell receptor beta chains presented below share a single source sample, sequenced in a study of shared clonotypes between healthy human individuals. TCRdb keeps only in-frame clones here, not all; method: immunoSEQ multiplex PCR. This sample carries 2 million to 2.5 million clones, roughly 90% of them seen once, and the ten largest clones take approximately 0.4%. The sample taken for sequencing was naive CD4+ T cells from PBMCs. Described subset: CD45RA+ positively selected. The receptors originated from a young man in good health. Some clones in this sample may be carry-over from other donors' samples.

A note on this clone: Other DNA sequences of this sample code for an identical CDR3. The chain joins TRBV19 to TRBJ2-7; D uncertain. Trimming left V 6 bases short and J 3 bases short, with 6 bases between. This CDR3 comprises 11 residues. In germline, CDR1 is LNHDA, CDR2 SQIVND (reference sequence). The CDR3 region is CASRRDYEQYF. Here the CDR3 DNA reads TGTGCCAGTAGGAGAGACTACGAGCAGTACTTC. Using reference TRBV19 and TRBJ2-7 for the parts outside the CDR3, the full variable domain is DGGITQSPKYLFRKEGQNVTLSCEQNLNHDAMYWYRQDPGQGLRLIYYSQIVNDFQKGDIAEGYSVSREKKESFPLTVTSAQKNPTAFYLCASRRDYEQYFGPGTRLTVT.

In the case of this clone: This sample includes further DNA sequences coding for the same CDR3. V gene TRBV7-2 combines with J gene TRBJ2-7, with a tentative D call TRBD2 (6 bases). This CDR3 has 15 residues. In germline, CDR1 is SGHTA, CDR2 FQGNSA. The ends were cut back, 5 bases at V and 1 base at J, with 15 bases in the middle. CDR3 in amino acids: CASSLGRGKSYEQYF. The CDR3 nucleotides read TGTGCCAGCAGCCTCGGGCGGGGCAAGTCCTACGAGCAGTACTTC. Full variable domain (remainder filled in from reference TRBV7-2 and TRBJ2-7): GAGVSQSPSNKVTEKGKDVELRCDPISGHTALYWYRQSLGQGLEFLIYFQGNSAPDKSGLPSDRFSAERTGGSVSTLTIQRTQQEDSAVYLCASSLGRGKSYEQYFGPGTRLTVT.

This clone was seen only once. The rearrangement uses TRBV4-2 and TRBJ2-1; unclear D gene. Per the germline V gene, CDR1 is LGHNA and CDR2 is YNFKEQ. Trimming stripped 2 bases from V and 8 bases from J, with 13 bases between. The CDR3 sequence is 14 residues long. The CDR3 sequence: CASSQTRSRDEQFF. Written as DNA, the CDR3 is TGTGCCAGCAGCCAAACCAGGAGCCGCGATGAGCAGTTCTTC.

The V call is TRBV19, the J call TRBJ2-2; TRBD1 agrees at 10 bases. The CDR3 extends over 15 amino acids. The trim removed 4 bases at V and 6 bases at J, leaving 5 bases unmatched. CDR1 and CDR2 (germline): LNHDA, SQIVND (reference sequence). Written as DNA, the CDR3 is TGTGCCAGTAGTACCCGGACAGGGGGTCCCGGGGAGCTGTTTTTT. Protein: CASSTRTGGPGELFF.

The gene calls are TRBV7-8 and TRBJ2-1, with TRBD2 identical over 10 bases. The CDR3 is 15 residues long. The ends lost 3 bases at V and 9 bases at J; junction bases unmatched: 8. Germline V gene lookup returns CDR1 SGHVS and CDR2 FQNEAQ. The CDR3 region is CASSFPSGGFGEQFF. The CDR3 DNA is TGTGCCAGCAGCTTCCCTAGCGGGGGCTTTGGTGAGCAGTTCTTC.

This clone was picked up one time. Distinct nucleotide sequences in the sample also encode this CDR3. This chain connects TRBV11-2 to TRBJ2-7; no clear D. The CDR3 has 14 amino acids. Germline CDR1 reads SGHAT; CDR2 reads FQNNGV. V lost 1 base and J 2 bases, leaving 9 bases between the germline ends. CDR3 loop: CASSLVSAAYEQYF. The CDR3 nucleotides are TGTGCCAGCAGCTTAGTTTCGGCCGCCTACGAGCAGTACTTC.

V is TRBV18 and J is TRBJ2-4; D is perhaps TRBD1 (6 bases). Looked up from germline, CDR1 is KGHSH and CDR2 is LQKENI. This CDR3 has 17 residues. Trimming took off 4 bases at V and 1 base at J, with 17 bases between the two ends. CDR3 amino acids: CASSRSAGDYAKNIQYF. In DNA, the CDR3 is TGTGCCAGCTCACGGTCGGCAGGGGATTATGCCAAAAACATTCAGTACTTC.

V and J are TRBV28 and TRBJ1-5, with no clear D. Per germline, CDR1 MDHEN and CDR2 SYDVKM. The CDR3 loop spans 15 amino acids. Deletions cut 5 bases from V and 0 bases from J, with 11 bases between. The DNA for the CDR3 is TGTGCCAGCAGTGCCCCGGGTATTAGCAATCAGCCCCAGCATTTT. Translation gives CASSAPGISNQPQHF.

The V gene is TRBV1, the J gene TRBJ1-1. TRBV1 is a documented pseudogene. The CDR3 is 18 residues long. The CDR3 coding sequence is TGCACCAGCAGCCAAGGTGACCGGGAGATTAGAGGCTCCACTGAAGCTTTCTTT. Protein: CTSSQGDREIRGSTEAFF.

About this clone: At one end the junction does not follow the germline gene, possibly because of a read error. This chain uses TRBV7-2 with TRBJ1-1; the match to TRBD1 covers 12 bases. The CDR3 totals 17 residues. Germline loops: CDR1 SGHTA, CDR2 FQGNSA. CDR3 DNA sequence: TGTGCCAGCAGCCTAGCAGGGACAGGGGGCTGGAGTACTGAAGCTTTCTTT. This codes for CASSLAGTGGWSTEAFF.

The chain links TRBV7-9 to TRBJ2-1, with 10 bases fitting TRBD2. CDR1 is SEHNR and CDR2 is FQNEAQ in the germline V gene (reference sequence). The CDR3 runs to 15 residues. V was clipped by 2 bases and J by 10 bases; unmatched bases: 8. The CDR3 reads CASSLTLAGAEEQFF. The CDR3 DNA is TGTGCCAGCAGCTTAACCCTAGCGGGAGCAGAGGAGCAGTTCTTC.

In this sample, this clone turned up once. The V gene is TRBV2, the J gene TRBJ2-5; 7 bases fit TRBD2. From germline, CDR1 is SNHLY and CDR2 FYNNEI. The CDR3 has 13 amino acids. J lost 2 bases, V lost 9 bases, and 6 bases had no gene match. The DNA for the CDR3 is TGTGCCAGAAATGGGGGGGTTCAAGAGACCCAGTACTTC. This translates into CARNGGVQETQYF.

The chain joins TRBV19 to TRBJ1-2; the D gene is possibly TRBD1 (5 bases). Trimming pared 5 bases from V and 2 bases from J, leaving 12 bases between. This CDR3 comprises 14 residues. Germline-derived CDR1 and CDR2 are LNHDA and SQIVND (reference sequence). CDR3: CASSLTVSNYGYTF. The CDR3 region has the DNA TGTGCCAGTAGTTTGACAGTTTCAAACTATGGCTACACCTTC. The full variable domain, its missing parts supplied by reference TRBV19 and TRBJ1-2, is DGGITQSPKYLFRKEGQNVTLSCEQNLNHDAMYWYRQDPGQGLRLIYYSQIVNDFQKGDIAEGYSVSREKKESFPLTVTSAQKNPTAFYLCASSLTVSNYGYTFGSGTRLTVV.

As to this clone: In the same sample, other DNA sequences code for this CDR3. The chain employs TRBV28 and TRBJ1-5; D call uncertain. Germline CDR1 is MDHEN and CDR2 is SYDVKM. The CDR3 is 15 residues long. The V gene lost 5 bases and the J gene lost 0 bases, with 11 bases spanning the gap. CDR3 bases: TGTGCCAGCAGTCTAGGTGGGAATAGCAATCAGCCCCAGCATTTT. Encoded protein: CASSLGGNSNQPQHF. Complete variable domain (other parts from reference TRBV28 and TRBJ1-5): DVKVTQSSRYLVKRTGEKVFLECVQDMDHENMFWYRQDPGLGLRLIYFSYDVKMKEKGDIPEGYSVSREKKERFSLILESASTNQTSMYLCASSLGGNSNQPQHFGDGTRLSIL.

The chain combines TRBV7-3 with TRBJ2-7, with D perhaps matching TRBD1 (7 bases). CDR3 length: 15 amino acids. In germline, CDR1 is SGHTA, CDR2 FQGTGA. The germline V and J ends were trimmed by 5 bases and 4 bases, with 18 bases remaining between them. The CDR3, as DNA: TGTGCCAGCAGCCTATCGGAGGGGGCAGGGTACGAGCAGTACTTC. It translates to CASSLSEGAGYEQYF.

The chain links TRBV6-6 to TRBJ1-2; D is undetermined. The CDR3 loop spans 14 amino acids. Germline loops: CDR1 MNHNY, CDR2 SVGAGI (reference sequence). V lost 2 bases to trimming and J lost 4 bases, with 11 bases between them. The CDR3 loop is CASSYPSPGYGYTF. In nucleotides, the CDR3 is TGTGCCAGCAGTTACCCATCCCCGGGCTATGGCTACACCTTC.

The V gene is TRBV5-1, the J gene TRBJ2-1; D perhaps matches TRBD1 (5 bases). V was pared by 4 bases and J by 0 bases, with 20 bases between. The CDR3 runs 18 residues. Germline V lookup: CDR1 SGHRS, CDR2 YFSETQ. CDR3 sequence: CASSLPTRAQGSYNEQFF. The CDR3 nucleotides are TGCGCCAGCAGCCTACCGACACGAGCCCAGGGCTCCTACAATGAGCAGTTCTTC.

The V call is TRBV5-1, the J call TRBJ2-2; D may match TRBD1 or TRBD2 (5 bases each). The V gene lost 2 bases and the J gene lost 4 bases, with 15 bases spanning the gap. CDR3 size: 16 residues. The germline CDR1 and CDR2 sequences are SGHRS and YFSETQ. The DNA for the CDR3 is TGCGCCAGCAGCTTAGGGTTCGGGACCGGCACCGGGGAGCTGTTTTTT. Translated, it gives CASSLGFGTGTGELFF.

Notes on this clone: The same CDR3 arises from other DNA sequences in this sample as well. V gene TRBV28 combines with J gene TRBJ2-7, with D uncertain. Germline V CDR1 and CDR2: MDHEN, SYDVKM. CDR3 length equals 11 residues. Between the trimmed V and J ends, which lost 6 bases and 4 bases, there was a span of 7 bases. The CDR3 DNA sequence: TGTGCCAGCAGCTTGACTTACGAGCAGTACTTC. Amino acid sequence: CASSLTYEQYF. The full variable domain, in which reference TRBV28 and TRBJ2-7 provide the parts outside the CDR3, is DVKVTQSSRYLVKRTGEKVFLECVQDMDHENMFWYRQDPGLGLRLIYFSYDVKMKEKGDIPEGYSVSREKKERFSLILESASTNQTSMYLCASSLTYEQYFGPGTRLTVT.

This rearrangement joins TRBV7-6 to TRBJ1-1; TRBD1 matches at 8 bases. J lost 4 bases, V lost 4 bases, and 8 bases had no gene match. The germline V gene has CDR1 SGHVS and CDR2 FNYEAQ. The CDR3 length is 15 residues. In DNA, the CDR3 is TGTGCCAGCAGCTCAGAAGGGACAGGACTCACTGAAGCTTTCTTT. This sequence encodes CASSSEGTGLTEAFF.

The chain links TRBV28 to TRBJ2-7; D call uncertain. Trimming left V 1 base short and J 0 bases short, with 10 bases between. This CDR3 is built from 15 residues. Germline V gives CDR1 MDHEN, CDR2 SYDVKM. CDR3 DNA: TGTGCCAGCAGTTTATCGCTGGCGGTCTCCTACGAGCAGTACTTC. Translation: CASSLSLAVSYEQYF.